The next 20 T cell receptor beta chains were all read from a single sample in a study of cytotoxic CD8 clonotypes in ibrutinib-treated CLL. Sequenced by immunoSEQ multiplex PCR; TCRdb stores in-frame clones only, minus some. The table records approximately 50,000 clones, approximately 54% of them present only once. The specimen was PBMCs, collected at disease progression, from a patient treated with ibrutinib. All receptors come from a human donor with chronic lymphocytic leukemia.

The V call is TRBV4-3, the J call TRBJ2-7; D is possibly TRBD2 (5 bases). The germline V and J ends were trimmed by 4 bases and 3 bases, with 13 bases remaining between them. The CDR3 consists of 14 residues. CDR1 is LGHNA and CDR2 is YSLEER in the germline V gene. CDR3 nucleotide sequence: TGCGCCAGCAGCCTGGCCGGGGATGGCTACGAGCAGTACTTC. This encodes CASSLAGDGYEQYF.

In its sample, this clone was seen a few times. The chain recombines TRBV6-4 with TRBJ2-6; D could derive from TRBD1 or TRBD2 (6 bases each). The CDR3 covers 16 residues. The germline V gene has CDR1 MRHNA and CDR2 SNTAGT. The germline V and J ends were trimmed by 0 bases and 4 bases, with 10 bases remaining between them. The CDR3 DNA is TGTGCCAGCAGTGACTCTGGGGGGCACGGGGCCAACGTCCTGACTTTC. It specifies CASSDSGGHGANVLTF.

With regard to this clone: One end of the junction is discordant with germline, which a read error may explain. The CDR3 loop reads CVSRDTYSPLHF. The CDR3 DNA reads as TGTGTCAGCAGGGACACCTATTCACCCCTCCACTTT. The rearrangement uses TRBV6-5 and TRBJ1-6; possibly TRBD1 for D (6 bases). Germline loops: CDR1 MNHEY, CDR2 SVGAGI. The CDR3 length is 12 residues.

The chain uses TRBV11-1 and TRBJ1-1; the D is unclear. The CDR3 covers 11 residues. Trimming stripped 5 bases from V and 10 bases from J, with 11 bases between. The germline V gene has CDR1 SGHAT and CDR2 FQDESV (reference sequence). The chain's CDR3 is CASSPLKGAFF. DNA for the CDR3: TGTGCCAGCAGCCCCTTGAAGGGAGCTTTCTTT. Variable domain in full (rest from reference TRBV11-1 and TRBJ1-1): EAEVAQSPRYKITEKSQAVAFWCDPISGHATLYWYRQILGQGPELLVQFQDESVVDDSQLPKDRFSAERLKGVDSTLKIQPAELGDSAMYLCASSPLKGAFFGQGTRLTVV.

V usage is TRBV28 and J usage is TRBJ2-4; 9 bases line up with TRBD1. The germline V gene encodes CDR1 MDHEN and CDR2 SYDVKM. The CDR3 length is 17 residues. Unmatched junction bases numbered 12, after V lost 6 bases and J lost 3 bases. As DNA, the CDR3 is TGTGCCAGCAGAACAGGCGGGACAGGGTTAGACAAAAACATTCAGTACTTC. Protein: CASRTGGTGLDKNIQYF.

In regard to this clone: The identical CDR3 is also encoded by other nucleotide sequences in the sample. This sequence joins TRBV9 and TRBJ2-7, with D hard to call. This CDR3 has 15 residues. From germline, CDR1 is SGDLS and CDR2 YYNGEE. V shed 4 bases and J shed 0 bases, with 14 bases lying between them. The CDR3 reads CASSPTRLSSYEQYF. DNA for the CDR3: TGTGCCAGCAGCCCAACGAGGTTAAGCTCCTACGAGCAGTACTTC. The complete variable domain, with remaining parts taken from reference TRBV9 and TRBJ2-7, reads DSGVTQTPKHLITATGQRVTLRCSPRSGDLSVYWYQQSLDQGLQFLIQYYNGEERAKGNILERFSAQQFPDLHSELNLSSLELGDSALYFCASSPTRLSSYEQYFGPGTRLTVT.

V and J are TRBV7-2 and TRBJ1-2; D ambiguous. The germline V and J ends were trimmed by 1 base and 2 bases, with 8 bases remaining between them. From germline, CDR1 is SGHTA and CDR2 FQGNSA. The CDR3 is made up of 14 amino acids. The CDR3 DNA reads as TGTGCCAGCAGCTTAGACGACGGGAACTATGGCTACACCTTC. Its translation: CASSLDDGNYGYTF.

The V gene is TRBV30, the J gene TRBJ2-7; no reliable D call. Trimming stripped 2 bases from V and 4 bases from J, with 9 bases between. The CDR3 loop spans 12 amino acids. Per the germline V gene, CDR1 is GTSNPN and CDR2 is SVGIG (reference sequence). The CDR3 DNA reads TGTGCCTGGAGTTCGGTCAAGTACGAGCAGTACTTC. This encodes CAWSSVKYEQYF.

Of note for this clone: One junction end disagrees with the germline gene, perhaps due to a read error. This sequence joins TRBV6-1 and TRBJ2-7; D is unresolved. Per the germline V gene, CDR1 is MNHNS and CDR2 is SASEGT. CDR3 length: 11 residues. The CDR3: CASSEGRRWGF. CDR3 coding DNA: TGTGCCAGCAGTGAAGGCAGACGGTGGGGCTTC.

The chain carries TRBV7-9 and TRBJ2-7; tentatively, D is TRBD1 (6 bases). The germline gives CDR1 SEHNR, CDR2 FQNEAQ (reference sequence). The V and J ends lost 1 base and 0 bases respectively, with 13 bases between them. The length of the CDR3 is 16 residues. The DNA for the CDR3 is TGTGCCAGCAGCTTAGGAGTGTCAGGGGTCTCCTACGAGCAGTACTTC. Its protein product is CASSLGVSGVSYEQYF.

The chain employs TRBV9 and TRBJ2-7; no reliable D call. Germline-derived CDR1 and CDR2 are SGDLS and YYNGEE. V gave up 0 bases and J gave up 0 bases, with 10 bases separating them. This CDR3 is built from 15 residues. DNA of the CDR3: TGTGCCAGCAGCGTAGCTGAGCGCGCCTCCTACGAGCAGTACTTC. This translates into CASSVAERASYEQYF.

This sequence joins TRBV5-1 and TRBJ2-7; no clear D. This CDR3 comprises 14 residues. Trimming pared 3 bases from V and 0 bases from J, leaving 10 bases between. Germline V gives CDR1 SGHRS, CDR2 YFSETQ. CDR3 sequence (DNA): TGCGCCAGCAGCTACGGCACGGGCTCCTACGAGCAGTACTTC. Translating it yields CASSYGTGSYEQYF.

The chain recombines TRBV18 with TRBJ1-3; 7 bases are a match to TRBD1. CDR3 length: 16 amino acids. The V and J ends lost 4 bases and 4 bases, in that order; junction bases with no gene match: 10. Germline-derived CDR1 and CDR2 are KGHSH and LQKENI. As DNA, the CDR3 is TGTGCCAGCTCACAACCCGGGACAGCCATAGGAAACACCATATATTTT. Encoded protein: CASSQPGTAIGNTIYF.

This chain uses TRBV13 with TRBJ2-3; D unresolved. Germline V CDR1 and CDR2: PRHDT, FYEKMQ (reference sequence). The V end was cut by 5 bases, the J end by 2 bases, with 11 bases between. The CDR3 is 14 amino acids. The CDR3 reads CASSIRAYTDTQYF. CDR3 coding DNA: TGTGCCAGCAGCATCCGAGCCTACACAGATACGCAGTATTTT. Drawing the rest from reference TRBV13 and TRBJ2-3, the complete variable domain is AAGVIQSPRHLIKEKRETATLKCYPIPRHDTVYWYQQGPGQDPQFLISFYEKMQSDKGSIPDRFSAQQFSDYHSELNMSSLELGDSALYFCASSIRAYTDTQYFGPGTRLTVL.

This chain links TRBV5-6 with TRBJ2-2; TRBD2 matches at 9 bases. Losses at the gene ends were 1 base for V and 5 bases for J; bases not matched to a gene: 6. The CDR3 has 16 residues. Germline V gene sequence: CDR1 SGHDT, CDR2 YYEEEE. CDR3 bases: TGTGCCAGCAGCTTGCAACTAGCGGGCGGGACCGGGGAGCTGTTTTTT. Protein: CASSLQLAGGTGELFF. The full variable domain, in which reference TRBV5-6 and TRBJ2-2 provide the parts outside the CDR3, is DAGVTQSPTHLIKTRGQQVTLRCSPKSGHDTVSWYQQALGQGPQFIFQYYEEEERQRGNFPDRFSGHQFPNYSSELNVNALLLGDSALYLCASSLQLAGGTGELFFGEGSRLTVL.

The chain has TRBV28 and TRBJ1-4; 9 nucleotides line up with TRBD1. This CDR3 contains 14 residues. V gave up 3 bases and J gave up 7 bases; unmatched junction bases: 3. Germline-derived CDR1 and CDR2 are MDHEN and SYDVKM. Written as DNA, the CDR3 is TGTGCCAGCAGTTTCCGGGACAGGGCTGAAAAACTGTTTTTT. It encodes CASSFRDRAEKLFF.

The CDR3 region is CASSKTGGEQYF. The CDR3 DNA reads as TGTGCCAGCAGTAAAACAGGGGGCGAGCAGTACTTC. The chain couples TRBV6-5 to TRBJ2-7; 8 bases map to TRBD1. V lost 5 bases and J lost 6; bases outside the gene matches: 3. Per germline, CDR1 MNHEY and CDR2 SVGAGI. This CDR3 has 12 residues.

This clone was detected only a few times. This rearrangement joins TRBV4-3 to TRBJ2-7, with 7 bases matching TRBD1. Germline assignment: CDR1 LGHNA and CDR2 YSLEER. This CDR3 spans 15 amino acids. After removal of 1 base from V and 3 bases from J, the junction contained 6 bases not matched to a gene. CDR3 in DNA: TGCGCCAGCAGCCAAGCTGGACAGGTAAACTACGAGCAGTACTTC. Encoded protein: CASSQAGQVNYEQYF.

The chain has TRBV7-2 and TRBJ1-5, with D unclear. This CDR3 spans 12 amino acids. The germline gives CDR1 SGHTA, CDR2 FQGNSA. V gave up 1 base and J gave up 4 bases, with 2 bases separating them. CDR3 region: CASSLVNQPQHF. As DNA, the CDR3 is TGTGCCAGCAGCTTAGTGAATCAGCCCCAGCATTTT.

This sequence joins TRBV6-1 and TRBJ1-3; the D gene is possibly TRBD1 (5 bases). Germline CDR1 is MNHNS and CDR2 is SASEGT. The CDR3 has 15 amino acids. V was shortened by 3 bases and J by 4 bases, with 13 bases between the two germline ends. The chain's CDR3 is CASSEGEGSGNTIYF. The CDR3 nucleotides are TGTGCCAGCAGTGAGGGGGAAGGATCCGGAAACACCATATATTTT.